Listed here are 32 T cell receptor beta chains from one sample, sequenced in a study of naive and memory T cell subsets. Both TRBC1 and TRBC2 were covered by a beta constant-region primer of two equimolar oligonucleotides. TCRdb analysed the UMI-ligation and nested PCR reads with MiXCR anew, one entry per CDR3 protein. Of 130,000 to 150,000 distinct CDR3 sequences listed, more than 15% are singletons. Sequencing was done on a sample of naive CD4+ T cells from blood. The receptors stem from a human donor in good health.

This clonotype came up many times. The V gene is TRBV20-1, the J gene TRBJ2-1; a weak D match, TRBD1 (6 bases). CDR3 length equals 14 residues. Germline assignment: CDR1 DFQATT and CDR2 SNEGSKA (reference sequence). The V end lost 5 bases, the J end lost 5 bases, and 16 bases lay between the germline ends. CDR3 DNA sequence: TGCAGTGCTGTGTCCGGGACAAACAACAATGAGCAGTTCTTC. It encodes CSAVSGTNNNEQFF.

This chain uses TRBV7-2 with TRBJ2-3; a weak D match, TRBD1 (5 bases). The CDR3 length is 13 residues. The V end was cut by 5 bases, the J end by 9 bases, with 15 bases between. The germline CDR1 and CDR2 sequences are SGHTA and FQGNSA. CDR3: CASSRRYAGTQYF. Written as DNA, the CDR3 is TGTGCCAGCAGCCGAAGATATGCAGGGACGCAGTATTTT.

This clonotype was observed many times. The chain carries TRBV12-3 or TRBV12-4 and TRBJ2-3; D may be TRBD1 or TRBD2 (5 bases each). This CDR3 has 15 residues. V was trimmed by 7 bases and J by 1 base, leaving 15 bases between them. Here the CDR3 reads CASTGHGLGTDTQYF. The CDR3, as DNA: TGTGCCAGCACGGGGCACGGTCTAGGCACAGATACGCAGTATTTT.

This clonotype was counted ten times or more. V is TRBV5-4 and J is TRBJ2-7; TRBD2 might be the D (5 bases). Per germline, CDR1 SGHNT and CDR2 YYREEE (reference sequence). The CDR3 length is 13 residues. Trimming removed 2 bases at V and 4 bases at J, with 10 bases between. This chain's CDR3 is CASSLQRAYEQYF. The CDR3 DNA is TGTGCCAGCAGCTTACAGAGGGCTTACGAGCAGTACTTC.

This clonotype has more than one count but fewer than ten. The chain uses TRBV5-1 and TRBJ1-1; perhaps TRBD1 as D (5 bases). In germline, CDR1 is SGHRS, CDR2 YFSETQ. The CDR3 loop spans 14 amino acids. The V end was cut by 0 bases, the J end by 2 bases, with 8 bases between. The CDR3 loop reads CASSLAGPNTEAFF. As DNA, the CDR3 is TGCGCCAGCAGCTTGGCGGGACCTAACACTGAAGCTTTCTTT.

The chain couples TRBV5-4 to TRBJ2-7; D is perhaps TRBD2 (6 bases). CDR3 length equals 14 residues. Trimming shortened V by 4 bases and J by 5 bases, and 16 bases separated the two germline ends. CDR1 SGHNT and CDR2 YYREEE come from the germline V gene (reference sequence). The CDR3 DNA follows: TGTGCCAGCAGCCACCCGAGCGGGCGGGACGAGCAGTACTTC. Translating gives CASSHPSGRDEQYF.

This clonotype was observed a few times. This CDR3 reads CASSPGQWGNEQFF. CDR3 nucleotide sequence: TGCGCCAGCAGCCCGGGACAGTGGGGCAATGAGCAGTTCTTC. This chain uses TRBV5-1 with TRBJ2-1, with 7 nucleotides matching TRBD1. V was clipped by 4 bases and J by 6 bases; unmatched bases: 7. Germline-derived CDR1 and CDR2 are SGHRS and YFSETQ. There are 14 residues in the CDR3.

The V and J genes are TRBV2 and TRBJ1-1; D is perhaps TRBD1 (6 bases). This CDR3 spans 14 amino acids. The V gene's germline CDR1 is SNHLY and CDR2 FYNNEI. Deletions cut 5 bases from V and 1 base from J, with 11 bases between. The CDR3, as DNA: TGTGCCAGCAGTACAGGGTTGGCGAACACTGAAGCTTTCTTT. Protein sequence: CASSTGLANTEAFF.

This clonotype was counted at least ten times. The J gene is TRBJ2-1, the V gene TRBV5-1; TRBD2 matches 12 bases. V gave up 3 bases and J gave up 6 bases; unmatched junction bases: 10. CDR1 is SGHRS, CDR2 YFSETQ, per germline. This CDR3 has 17 residues. CDR3 loop: CASSWAPLAGGINEQFF. The CDR3 DNA reads as TGCGCCAGCAGCTGGGCCCCACTAGCGGGAGGTATCAATGAGCAGTTCTTC.

This clonotype came up a few times. This chain links TRBV29-1 with TRBJ1-2; no definite D call. The CDR3 totals 10 residues. The germline gives CDR1 SQVTM, CDR2 ANQGSEA. Trimming shortened V by 4 bases and J by 4 bases, and 4 bases separated the two germline ends. CDR3 sequence (DNA): TGCAGCGTTGGGTCCTATGGCTACACCTTC. Its translation: CSVGSYGYTF.

The chain couples TRBV20-1 to TRBJ2-5, with D maybe TRBD1 (6 bases). The CDR3 consists of 12 residues. V lost 7 bases and J lost 0, with 9 bases in between. The V gene's germline CDR1 is DFQATT and CDR2 SNEGSKA (reference sequence). The CDR3 nucleotides read TGCAGTGGATGGGACAACCAAGAGACCCAGTACTTC. Translated: CSGWDNQETQYF.

This chain uses TRBV28 with TRBJ2-4, with 7 bases matching TRBD2. The germline V gene has CDR1 MDHEN and CDR2 SYDVKM. This CDR3 is 17 amino acids long. V dropped 6 bases and J dropped 1; count of bases not matched to a gene: 12. Written as DNA, the CDR3 is TGTGCCAGCAGCTCCATTCTCCTCGGGAGGGCCAAAAACATTCAGTACTTC. As protein: CASSSILLGRAKNIQYF.

This clonotype occurred many times. The chain employs TRBV20-1 and TRBJ2-3; TRBD2 is a possible D gene (5 bases). Per the germline V gene, CDR1 is DFQATT and CDR2 is SNEGSKA (reference sequence). The CDR3 spans 14 residues. Trimming took off 0 bases at V and 5 bases at J, with 12 bases between the two ends. CDR3 amino acids: CSARDSGFGDTQYF. CDR3 sequence (DNA): TGCAGTGCTAGAGATTCGGGGTTCGGAGATACGCAGTATTTT.

This clonotype has more than one count but fewer than ten. The chain combines TRBV29-1 with TRBJ2-1; D could derive from TRBD1 or TRBD2 (5 bases each). V lost 7 bases, J lost 1 base, and 8 bases lay in between. From germline, CDR1 is SQVTM and CDR2 ANQGSEA. This CDR3 has 12 amino acids. CDR3 DNA: TGCAGCGGGGGGTGGTCCTACAATGAGCAGTTCTTC. Encoded protein: CSGGWSYNEQFF.

The chain carries TRBV7-9 and TRBJ2-3; no definite D call. Germline V lookup: CDR1 SEHNR, CDR2 FQNEAQ (reference sequence). V lost 1 base, J lost 3 bases, and 8 bases lay in between. The CDR3 totals 14 residues. The CDR3 nucleotides are TGTGCCAGCAGCTTAGTCGGGCTGACAGATACGCAGTATTTT. Its protein product is CASSLVGLTDTQYF. Together with reference TRBV7-9 and TRBJ2-3, the CDR3 gives the full variable domain: DTGVSQNPRHKITKRGQNVTFRCDPISEHNRLYWYRQTLGQGPEFLTYFQNEAQLEKSRLLSDRFSAERPKGSFSTLEIQRTEQGDSAMYLCASSLVGLTDTQYFGPGTRLTVL.

The rearrangement uses TRBV29-1 and TRBJ2-2, with TRBD2 identical over 8 bases. Germline CDR1 SQVTM, CDR2 ANQGSEA. The CDR3 totals 14 residues. The V and J ends lost 5 bases and 6 bases, in that order; junction bases with no gene match: 8. Here the CDR3 reads CSVLREGRAGELFF. For the CDR3, the DNA is TGCAGCGTTCTCCGGGAGGGTAGGGCCGGGGAGCTGTTTTTT.

This clonotype was found a few times. The chain's CDR3 is CASSFLGTEAFF. Here the CDR3 DNA reads TGTGCCAGCAGTTTCCTGGGAACTGAAGCTTTCTTT. The chain links TRBV27 to TRBJ1-1; D is undetermined. This CDR3 is built from 12 residues. The germline gives CDR1 MNHEY, CDR2 SMNVEV (reference sequence). Trimming stripped 3 bases from V and 5 bases from J, with 7 bases between.

A few counts support this clonotype. The chain couples TRBV28 to TRBJ2-7; 7 positions match TRBD1. Per germline, CDR1 MDHEN and CDR2 SYDVKM. The CDR3 is 15 amino acids. Trimming at V came to 5 bases and at J to 3 bases, leaving 10 bases not matched to a gene. CDR3 in DNA: TGTGCCAGCAGTATAGGGACAGAAGCAAACTACGAGCAGTACTTC. Residues: CASSIGTEANYEQYF.

This clonotype was detected only a few times. The chain has TRBV5-1 and TRBJ2-4; D might be TRBD1 (6 bases). From germline, CDR1 is SGHRS and CDR2 YFSETQ. CDR3 length: 16 amino acids. V gave up 0 bases and J gave up 0 bases, with 10 bases separating them. The CDR3 protein is CASSLGTALAKNIQYF. As DNA, the CDR3 is TGCGCCAGCAGCTTGGGGACAGCCCTAGCCAAAAACATTCAGTACTTC.

The CDR3 coding sequence is TGCAGTGCCGCAACCCGGTCCCTCCTTAGCAATCAGCCCCAGCATTTT. It encodes CSAATRSLLSNQPQHF. This sequence joins TRBV20-1 and TRBJ1-5, with D uncertain. CDR3 length equals 16 residues. Germline loops: CDR1 DFQATT, CDR2 SNEGSKA (reference sequence). Trimming removed 6 bases at V and 0 bases at J, with 18 bases between.

This clonotype has just a few counts. V usage is TRBV6-2 or TRBV6-3 and J usage is TRBJ2-1, with D possibly matching TRBD2 (5 bases). V lost 7 bases, J lost 6 bases, and 13 bases lay in between. CDR1 is MNHEY and CDR2 is SVGEGT in the germline V gene. The CDR3 consists of 13 residues. The CDR3: CASIDTRINEQFF. Written as DNA, the CDR3 is TGTGCCAGCATAGACACTAGGATCAATGAGCAGTTCTTC.

In this sample, this clonotype turned up a few times. This chain links TRBV7-3 with TRBJ2-1; D is possibly TRBD2 (6 bases). This CDR3 spans 15 amino acids. Between the trimmed V and J ends, which lost 6 bases and 0 bases, there was a span of 12 bases. CDR1 SGHTA and CDR2 FQGTGA come from the germline V gene. The CDR3: CASSQEGISYNEQFF. The CDR3 nucleotides read TGTGCCAGCAGTCAGGAGGGTATCTCCTACAATGAGCAGTTCTTC. The variable domain in full, with the rest retrieved from reference TRBV7-3 and TRBJ2-1, is GAGVSQTPSNKVTEKGKYVELRCDPISGHTALYWYRQSLGQGPEFLIYFQGTGAADDSGLPNDRFFAVRPEGSVSTLKIQRTERGDSAVYLCASSQEGISYNEQFFGPGTRLTVL.

The rearrangement uses TRBV6-2 or TRBV6-3 and TRBJ1-1, with D possibly being TRBD1 (6 bases). The CDR3 has 12 residues. In germline, CDR1 is MNHEY, CDR2 SVGEGT. V lost 7 bases and J 6 bases, leaving 12 bases between the germline ends. The CDR3 here is CASTYKGAEAFF. CDR3 bases: TGTGCCAGCACCTACAAGGGGGCTGAAGCTTTCTTT.

This clonotype was found many times. The chain links TRBV7-9 to TRBJ2-5; D remains unclear. CDR1 SEHNR and CDR2 FQNEAQ come from the germline V gene (reference sequence). There are 12 residues in the CDR3. The ends were cut back, 3 bases at V and 4 bases at J, with 6 bases in the middle. The CDR3 loop is CASSLLGETQYF. For the CDR3, the DNA is TGTGCCAGCAGCTTGTTGGGAGAGACCCAGTACTTC. Based on the CDR3 plus reference TRBV7-9 and TRBJ2-5, the full variable domain is DTGVSQNPRHKITKRGQNVTFRCDPISEHNRLYWYRQTLGQGPEFLTYFQNEAQLEKSRLLSDRFSAERPKGSFSTLEIQRTEQGDSAMYLCASSLLGETQYFGPGTRLLVL.

The chain joins TRBV6-5 to TRBJ2-3; no firm D call. CDR3 length equals 11 residues. Germline assignment: CDR1 MNHEY and CDR2 SVGAGI. V was shortened by 6 bases and J by 3 bases, with 4 bases between the two germline ends. The CDR3 region is CASRVTDTQYF. CDR3 nucleotides: TGTGCCAGCAGGGTGACAGATACGCAGTATTTT.

In its sample, this clonotype was seen a few times. J is TRBJ2-3 and V is TRBV6-1; perhaps D is TRBD1 or TRBD2 (5 bases each). Germline V CDR1 and CDR2: MNHNS, SASEGT. V dropped 5 bases and J dropped 0 bases, with 12 bases sitting between them. The CDR3 runs to 15 residues. The CDR3 nucleotides are TGTGCCAGCAGTCCAGGGCCGGGGAGCACAGATACGCAGTATTTT. It translates to CASSPGPGSTDTQYF.

The chain combines TRBV7-3 with TRBJ2-1, with 10 bases aligning to TRBD2. CDR3 length: 15 residues. Looked up from germline, CDR1 is SGHTA and CDR2 is FQGTGA. J was trimmed by 4 bases and V by 5 bases; bases with no gene match: 5. The CDR3 DNA is TGTGCCAGCAGCCCGGGGACTAGCGAATACAATGAGCAGTTCTTC. This translates into CASSPGTSEYNEQFF.

There are a few counts of this clonotype. The V gene is TRBV20-1, the J gene TRBJ1-5; no clear D gene. This CDR3 contains 12 residues. Germline-derived CDR1 and CDR2 are DFQATT and SNEGSKA (reference sequence). V was shortened by 2 bases and J by 4 bases, with 6 bases between the two germline ends. CDR3 nucleotides: TGCAGTGCTAGATACATTAATCAGCCCCAGCATTTT. It specifies CSARYINQPQHF.

There are many counts of this clonotype. This chain connects TRBV29-1 to TRBJ2-7; 11 nucleotides align to TRBD1. The trim removed 6 bases at V and 4 bases at J, leaving 8 bases unmatched. CDR1 is SQVTM, CDR2 ANQGSEA, per germline. The CDR3 contains 14 residues. DNA of the CDR3: TGCAGCGTCGCGGAGGGGACAGGGGGTTACGAGCAGTACTTC. This codes for CSVAEGTGGYEQYF.

V gene TRBV10-3 combines with J gene TRBJ2-7; D remains unclear. The CDR3 consists of 13 residues. V was trimmed by 2 bases and J by 7 bases, leaving 12 bases between them. CDR1 ENHRY and CDR2 SYGVKD come from the germline V gene. The CDR3 coding sequence is TGTGCCATCAGTGAGGGGATTTCCCCGGAGCAGTACTTC. It encodes CAISEGISPEQYF.

Comments on this clonotype: The junction does not match germline at one end; this may be a read error. V is TRBV27 and J is TRBJ1-1, with TRBD1 as a possible D gene (5 bases). CDR3 size: 18 residues. Per germline, CDR1 MNHEY and CDR2 SMNVEV (reference sequence). CDR3 loop: CPSRTRGRVLGVNTEAFF. CDR3 nucleotide sequence: TGTCCCAGCAGAACGAGGGGAAGAGTACTCGGAGTGAACACTGAAGCTTTCTTT.

The chain carries TRBV5-1 and TRBJ1-4; 7 bases align to TRBD1. V gave up 5 bases and J gave up 4 bases; unmatched junction bases: 5. Germline V gene sequence: CDR1 SGHRS, CDR2 YFSETQ. The CDR3 totals 14 residues. The CDR3 loop reads CASRSGQINEKLFF. The CDR3 DNA sequence: TGCGCCAGCAGGTCGGGACAGATTAATGAAAAACTGTTTTTT.